These T cell receptor beta chains were read from a single sample in a study of cytomegalovirus exposure and HLA in healthy donors. Profiling relied on immunoSEQ multiplex PCR, and the TCRdb table lists in-frame clones only, not all of them. The sample has some 200,000 clones; approximately 80% are singletons. Material for sequencing was PBMCs. The origin of the receptors is a female donor in good health and CMV-seronegative. Each CDR3 is given with its conserved first and last residue. A D gene is named only where the DNA matches it firmly. Size values are once, few and many counts, or a class for expanded clones, and some rows have none.

v_gene	abundance	len	j_gene	d_gene	CDR3aa	CDR3nt
TRBV7-3	few	15	TRBJ2-7	-	CASSPGGGNRYEQYF	TGTGCCAGCAGCCCCGGTGGAGGGAATAGGTACGAGCAGTACTTC
TRBV4-1	-	13	TRBJ2-5	-	CASSQFIQETQYF	TGCGCCAGCAGCCAATTCATCCAAGAGACCCAGTACTTC
TRBV5-1	few	14	TRBJ2-3	TRBD1	CASSSTGATDTQYF	TGCGCCAGCAGCTCCACAGGGGCGACAGATACGCAGTATTTT
TRBV6-1	-	16	TRBJ2-1	TRBD2	CASSESSGGRVWGVFF	TGTGCCAGCAGTGAAAGTAGCGGGGGCCGGGTTTGGGGCGTGTTCTTC
TRBV28	-	16	TRBJ2-2	-	CASSIAGGGNTGELFF	TGTGCCAGCAGCATTGCTGGGGGCGGGAACACCGGGGAGCTGTTTTTT
TRBV27	-	15	TRBJ2-3	-	CASSTDRRSTDTQYF	TGTGCCAGCAGCACCGACAGGAGGAGCACAGATACGCAGTATTTT
TRBV28	few	16	TRBJ2-1	TRBD1	CASSSPGQSVGNEQFF	TGTGCCAGCAGTTCGCCGGGACAGTCCGTTGGGAATGAGCAGTTCTTC
TRBV12-5	-	11	TRBJ1-1	-	CASGFTDEAFF	TGTGCTAGTGGTTTCACAGATGAAGCTTTCTTT
TRBV7-9	-	14	TRBJ2-1	-	CASSPRLPYNEQFF	TGTGCCAGCAGCCCTCGTCTCCCCTACAATGAGCAGTTCTTC
TRBV5-4	-	17	TRBJ1-6	-	CASSWKLEGSYNSPLHF	TGTGCCAGCAGCTGGAAACTGGAGGGTTCCTATAATTCACCCCTCCACTTT
TRBV6-5	few	15	TRBJ2-1	TRBD1	CASSYGTGAYNEQFF	TGTGCCAGCAGTTATGGGACAGGGGCGTACAATGAGCAGTTCTTC
TRBV2	few	13	TRBJ2-1	-	CASSEYGGGEQFF	TGTGCCAGCAGTGAATACGGTGGCGGAGAGCAGTTCTTC
TRBV7-6	-	21	TRBJ2-6	TRBD1	CASSLVFPGGRLSSGANVLTF	TGTGCCAGCAGCTTAGTGTTCCCAGGGGGCCGCCTTAGCTCTGGGGCCAACGTCCTGACTTTC
TRBV30	-	13	TRBJ2-1	TRBD2	CAWSGLAGGSRFF	TGTGCCTGGAGTGGACTAGCGGGGGGCAGCCGGTTCTTC
TRBV18	few	15	TRBJ2-6	-	CASSRGQPGANVLTF	TGTGCCAGCTCACGAGGACAGCCTGGGGCCAACGTCCTGACTTTC
TRBV2	-	16	TRBJ1-2	TRBD1	CASSEGRGQGAGGYTF	TGTGCCAGCAGCGAGGGGCGCGGACAGGGGGCAGGAGGCTACACCTTC
TRBV6-5	-	15	TRBJ2-5	TRBD2	CASTPGLGYQETQYF	TGTGCCAGCACCCCGGGACTAGGGTACCAAGAGACCCAGTACTTC
TRBV30	-	13	TRBJ2-3	-	CAWTGRLADTQYF	TGTGCCTGGACAGGCAGGCTGGCAGATACGCAGTATTTT
TRBV11-3	-	14	TRBJ1-1	-	CASSLGRGNTEAFF	TGTGCCAGCAGCTTAGGTCGGGGAAACACTGAAGCTTTCTTT
TRBV6-1	-	12	TRBJ1-2	-	CASSDYNYGYTF	TGTGCCAGCAGTGACTATAACTATGGCTACACCTTC
TRBV13	-	14	TRBJ1-4	-	CASSRRETVQKLFF	TGTGCCAGCAGCCGCCGGGAGACAGTTCAAAAACTGTTTTTT
TRBV5-4	-	15	TRBJ1-2	-	CASSLFGRGNYGYTF	TGTGCCAGCAGCTTGTTTGGCAGGGGTAACTATGGCTACACCTTC
TRBV25-1	once	15	TRBJ1-2	TRBD1	CASSEWGDRERGYTF	TGTGCCAGCAGTGAATGGGGGGACAGGGAACGCGGCTACACCTTC
TRBV18	-	16	TRBJ2-1	-	CASSPGGGVGYNEQFF	TGTGCCAGCTCACCAGGTGGGGGCGTGGGGTACAATGAGCAGTTCTTC
TRBV5-1	-	15	TRBJ2-7	TRBD2	CASSTGLAGSDGQYF	TGCGCCAGCAGCACGGGACTAGCGGGGTCTGACGGGCAGTACTTC
TRBV7-2	-	14	TRBJ2-7	-	CATKQGRNNYEQYF	TGTGCCACTAAACAGGGCAGAAACAATTACGAGCAGTACTTC
TRBV7-3	once	13	TRBJ2-7	-	CASSEGYPYEQYF	TGTGCCAGCAGTGAGGGTTACCCCTACGAGCAGTACTTC
TRBV11-3	-	19	TRBJ2-7	TRBD1	CASSSTYPVGQGPSYEQYF	TGTGCCAGCAGCTCGACGTACCCGGTAGGACAGGGGCCCTCCTACGAGCAGTACTTC
TRBV10-3	-	14	TRBJ2-1	TRBD1	CAISEWGTDNEQFF	TGTGCCATCAGTGAGTGGGGGACAGATAATGAGCAGTTCTTC
TRBV30	-	15	TRBJ1-3	-	CAWSTWGGSGNTIYF	TGTGCCTGGAGTACGTGGGGGGGCTCTGGAAACACCATATATTTT
TRBV7-9	few	15	TRBJ2-7	-	CASRTGQTGPYEQYF	TGTGCCAGCAGGACTGGACAGACGGGGCCCTACGAGCAGTACTTC
TRBV9	-	13	TRBJ1-6	-	CASSVEGGSPLHF	TGTGCCAGCAGCGTAGAGGGAGGGTCACCCCTCCACTTT
TRBV5-5	-	13	TRBJ1-5	-	CASSLPGKQPQHF	TGTGCCAGCAGCTTGCCCGGGAAACAGCCCCAGCATTTT
TRBV6-6	-	12	TRBJ1-1	-	CASSHGQAEAFF	TGTGCCAGCAGCCACGGCCAGGCTGAAGCTTTCTTT
TRBV5-1	-	14	TRBJ1-2	TRBD1	CASSSGTASGGYTF	TGTGCCAGCAGCTCCGGGACAGCTTCAGGTGGCTACACCTTC
TRBV6-6	-	14	TRBJ2-7	TRBD1	CASRPTGGSYEQYF	TGTGCCAGCAGACCGACAGGGGGCTCCTACGAGCAGTACTTC
TRBV27	-	15	TRBJ2-1	-	CASSLLSGGYNEQFF	TGTGCCAGCAGTTTGCTTTCGGGCGGGTACAATGAGCAGTTCTTC
TRBV5-5	-	14	TRBJ2-7	TRBD1	CASSFQGAVYEQYF	TGTGCCAGCAGCTTCCAGGGGGCAGTCTACGAGCAGTACTTC
TRBV30	-	14	TRBJ2-7	-	CAWEGYGQNYEQYF	TGTGCCTGGGAGGGATACGGACAGAACTACGAGCAGTACTTC
TRBV5-1	-	16	TRBJ2-1	TRBD2	CASSRRLAGLYNEQFF	TGCGCCAGCAGCCGGCGTCTAGCGGGGTTGTACAATGAGCAGTTCTTC
TRBV4-2	-	17	TRBJ2-1	TRBD2	CASSLYKTSGGTNEQFF	TGTGCCAGCAGCCTCTATAAAACTAGCGGGGGTACGAATGAGCAGTTCTTC
TRBV13	-	18	TRBJ2-4	TRBD2	CASSSLRGESLAKNIQYF	TGTGCCAGCAGCTCGTTACGGGGGGAGTCACTAGCCAAAAACATTCAGTACTTC
TRBV6-6	-	16	TRBJ2-7	TRBD2	CASSYSSASGTYEQYF	TGTGCCAGCAGTTACTCCTCGGCTAGCGGCACCTACGAGCAGTACTTC
TRBV29-1	few	14	TRBJ2-1	-	CSVSPGDSYNEQFF	TGCAGCGTCTCCCCCGGGGACTCCTACAATGAGCAGTTCTTC
TRBV4-3	-	15	TRBJ2-3	TRBD1	CASSRDRGPTDTQYF	TGCGCCAGCAGCCGGGACAGGGGGCCCACAGATACGCAGTATTTT
TRBV2	-	15	TRBJ2-2	-	CASGKNYRNTGELFF	TGTGCCAGCGGAAAGAATTACAGGAACACCGGGGAGCTGTTTTTT
TRBV30	-	16	TRBJ2-6	TRBD2	CAWSRGGAGGANVLTF	TGTGCCTGGAGTCGCGGGGGGGCTGGTGGGGCCAACGTCCTGACTTTC
TRBV4-3	once	14	TRBJ2-5	-	CASSQKQGWETQYF	TGCGCCAGCAGCCAGAAACAGGGCTGGGAGACCCAGTACTTC
TRBV11-2	-	16	TRBJ1-4	TRBD1	CASSRDRGPGNEKLFF	TGTGCCAGCAGCCGGGACAGGGGGCCGGGTAATGAAAAACTGTTTTTT
TRBV7-9	once	15	TRBJ2-7	TRBD2	CSSSLAGDYSYEQYF	TGTTCCAGCAGCTTAGCGGGAGACTACTCCTACGAGCAGTACTTC
TRBV2	-	15	TRBJ2-2	-	CASSEGDTSLGELFF	TGTGCCAGCAGTGAGGGGGACACCTCATTGGGGGAGCTGTTTTTT
TRBV9	-	16	TRBJ2-5	-	CASSGHPVPAQETQYF	TGTGCCAGCAGCGGACACCCGGTCCCGGCGCAAGAGACCCAGTACTTC
TRBV5-1	-	17	TRBJ1-4	TRBD1	CASSLTGTDATNEKLFF	TGCGCCAGCAGCCTAACTGGGACAGACGCAACTAATGAAAAACTGTTTTTT
TRBV14	-	16	TRBJ2-2	-	CASSIIRETYTGELFF	TGTGCCAGCAGCATTATCCGGGAGACCTACACCGGGGAGCTGTTTTTT